What follows are 29 T cell receptor beta chains derived from one specimen sequenced in a study of ipilimumab plus nivolumab after autologous stem cell transplantation. Assay used: immunoSEQ multiplex PCR; TCRdb lists only in-frame clones, some missing. The table lists around 13,000 clones, 60% to 75% of them singletons. Sequenced here: PBMCs, sampled in a trial of ipilimumab plus nivolumab as post-transplant consolidation. These receptors were obtained from a male donor with diffuse large B-cell lymphoma.

This clone occurred once. J is TRBJ2-5 and V is TRBV2, with TRBD1 as a possible D gene (5 bases). The DNA end is a closer match to TRBJ2-7, so the J assignment may be wrong. This CDR3 spans 12 amino acids. Germline lookup yields CDR1 SNHLY and CDR2 FYNNEI. The DNA of the CDR3 is TGTGCCAGCATTCGCCAGGGCTACGAGCAGTACTTC. The encoded protein is CASIRQGYEQYF.

V and J are TRBV5-4 and TRBJ1-6; TRBD1 agrees at 8 bases. CDR3 size: 15 residues. Germline-derived CDR1 and CDR2 are SGHNT and YYREEE (reference sequence). Losses at the gene ends were 0 bases for V and 8 bases for J; bases not matched to a gene: 4. The CDR3 DNA reads as TGTGCCAGCAGCTTGGCCCCGGACAGGGATTCACCCCTCCACTTT. This encodes CASSLAPDRDSPLHF.

The J gene is TRBJ1-6, the V gene TRBV6-5; D not resolved. The CDR3 consists of 14 residues. V was clipped by 6 bases and J by 6 bases, with 12 bases between them. Germline V CDR1 and CDR2: MNHEY, SVGAGI. The CDR3, as DNA: TGTGCCAGCAGCCGAAAGGGCCTTAATTCACCCCTCCACTTT. Encoded protein: CASSRKGLNSPLHF.

The J gene is TRBJ1-2, the V gene TRBV25-1, with unresolved D. Germline V gene sequence: CDR1 MGHDK, CDR2 SYGVNS. V dropped 2 bases and J dropped 9 bases, with 16 bases sitting between them. The CDR3 runs to 14 residues. CDR3 sequence (DNA): TGTGCCAGCAGTGAACCTCAGCCCCCAAGAAGCTACACCTTC. Its translation: CASSEPQPPRSYTF.

The chain uses TRBV7-9 and TRBJ2-1; D might be TRBD1 or TRBD2, each matching 6 bases. Germline values: CDR1 SEHNR, CDR2 FQNEAQ (reference sequence). The CDR3 has 15 residues. Trimming took 5 bases from V and 9 from J, leaving 20 bases between them. Here the CDR3 reads CASSPRGAFWAEQFF. The CDR3 DNA is TGTGCCAGCAGCCCGAGGGGGGCCTTCTGGGCTGAGCAGTTCTTC.

This clone rates as medium-sized. V and J are TRBV5-1 and TRBJ2-5; 11 bases map to TRBD2. J was trimmed by 3 bases and V by 0 bases; bases with no gene match: 4. The CDR3 consists of 16 residues. CDR1 and CDR2 from the germline V gene are SGHRS and YFSETQ. The CDR3 spells CASSLEGSGGEETQYF. CDR3 nucleotide sequence: TGCGCCAGCAGCTTGGAAGGTAGCGGGGGGGAAGAGACCCAGTACTTC.

V is TRBV7-9 and J is TRBJ2-7, with 8 bases lining up with TRBD1. Germline values: CDR1 SEHNR, CDR2 FQNEAQ (reference sequence). V lost 2 bases, J lost 6 bases, and 3 bases stayed unmatched. The CDR3 consists of 13 residues. CDR3 protein: CASSLQGAAEQYF. CDR3 nucleotide sequence: TGTGCCAGCAGCTTACAGGGGGCAGCCGAGCAGTACTTC.

The rearrangement uses TRBV18 and TRBJ1-2; 8 bases are shared with TRBD1. Germline V gene sequence: CDR1 KGHSH, CDR2 LQKENI. V lost 3 bases and J lost 5; bases outside the gene matches: 2. The CDR3 is 13 residues long. This CDR3 reads CASSPGQEYGYTF. DNA of the CDR3: TGTGCCAGCTCACCGGGACAGGAATATGGCTACACCTTC.

The rearrangement uses TRBV4-3 and TRBJ2-5; 12 bases align to TRBD2. This CDR3 region has 16 residues. CDR1 is LGHNA and CDR2 is YSLEER in the germline V gene. After removal of 1 base from V and 5 bases from J, the junction contained 5 bases not matched to a gene. This CDR3 reads CASSQGLAGGLETQYF. In DNA form, the CDR3 reads TGCGCCAGCAGCCAAGGGCTAGCGGGGGGGCTGGAGACCCAGTACTTC.

This rearrangement joins TRBV6-5 to TRBJ2-1; D is perhaps TRBD1 (5 bases). V was cut by 8 bases and J by 4 bases, with 12 bases left in between. Looked up from germline, CDR1 is MNHEY and CDR2 is SVGAGI. The length of the CDR3 is 13 residues. The CDR3 is CASGQQVYNEQFF. CDR3 nucleotides: TGTGCCAGCGGACAACAGGTTTACAATGAGCAGTTCTTC.

The sample holds a few counts of this clone. CDR3 protein: CASRIETGYNSPLHF. DNA of the CDR3: TGTGCCAGCAGAATAGAAACAGGGTATAATTCACCCCTCCACTTT. The chain uses TRBV7-2 and TRBJ1-6; perhaps TRBD1 as D (6 bases). The CDR3 sequence is 15 residues long. CDR1 is SGHTA, CDR2 FQGNSA, per germline. V was cut by 6 bases and J by 4 bases, with 13 bases left in between.

The chain uses TRBV7-2 and TRBJ1-2; D perhaps matches TRBD1 (5 bases). This CDR3 spans 15 amino acids. The germline gives CDR1 SGHTA, CDR2 FQGNSA. V was trimmed by 0 bases and J by 1 base, leaving 9 bases between them. The CDR3 here is CASSLAGTFNYGYTF. CDR3 nucleotides: TGTGCCAGCAGCTTAGCGGGGACCTTTAACTATGGCTACACCTTC.

V usage is TRBV4-3 and J usage is TRBJ1-1; 9 bases map to TRBD1. This CDR3 comprises 15 residues. Trimming took 4 bases from V and 4 from J; bases not matched to a gene: 7. Germline V CDR1 and CDR2: LGHNA, YSLEER. The CDR3 DNA reads as TGCGCCAGCAGCCTACGGACAGGGGACGGCACTGAAGCTTTCTTT. Protein sequence: CASSLRTGDGTEAFF.

The gene calls are TRBV7-2 and TRBJ1-4; D ambiguous. The germline V and J ends were trimmed by 5 bases and 8 bases, with 15 bases remaining between them. The CDR3 totals 14 residues. Germline CDR1 reads SGHTA; CDR2 reads FQGNSA. The CDR3 region is CASSPYGVREKLFF. For the CDR3, the DNA is TGTGCCAGCAGCCCCTATGGGGTAAGGGAAAAACTGTTTTTT. The whole variable domain, filled in from reference TRBV7-2 and TRBJ1-4, reads GAGVSQSPSNKVTEKGKDVELRCDPISGHTALYWYRQSLGQGLEFLIYFQGNSAPDKSGLPSDRFSAERTGGSVSTLTIQRTQQEDSAVYLCASSPYGVREKLFFGSGTQLSVL.

This clone is a singleton in its sample. This sequence joins TRBV5-4 and TRBJ2-1; D possibly corresponds to TRBD2 (5 bases). The germline V gene has CDR1 SGHNT and CDR2 YYREEE (reference sequence). The CDR3 runs 15 residues. The V end was cut by 4 bases, the J end by 1 base, with 12 bases between. The CDR3, as DNA: TGTGCCAGCAGCCTTAGCGTGGGATCCTACAATGAGCAGTTCTTC. Protein sequence: CASSLSVGSYNEQFF.

As regards this clone: The junction differs from germline at one of its ends, possibly a read error. The genes are TRBV11-2 and TRBJ2-5; TRBD2 aligns across 12 bases. Germline V CDR1 and CDR2: SGHAT, FQNNGV. This CDR3 spans 17 amino acids. The CDR3 loop reads CASGLDGASGGVETQYF. In nucleotides, the CDR3 is TGTGCCAGCGGCTTAGATGGGGCTAGCGGGGGGGTGGAGACCCAGTACTTC.

The rearrangement links TRBV7-9 to TRBJ1-3; unclear D gene. Looked up from germline, CDR1 is SEHNR and CDR2 is FQNEAQ (reference sequence). Trimming removed 5 bases at V and 0 bases at J, with 14 bases between. CDR3 length: 16 residues. The CDR3 loop is CASSDRTESSGNTIYF. The CDR3, as DNA: TGTGCCAGCAGCGATCGGACCGAAAGCTCTGGAAACACCATATATTTT.

This clone is labeled medium-sized. This chain connects TRBV4-3 to TRBJ1-6; D is undetermined. CDR3 length: 12 residues. Germline V gene data show CDR1 as LGHNA and CDR2 as YSLEER. V lost 3 bases and J 10 bases, leaving 7 bases between the germline ends. The DNA for the CDR3 is TGCGCCAGCAGCCATCTTGGGTCACCCCTCCACTTT. As protein: CASSHLGSPLHF.

The gene calls are TRBV7-2 and TRBJ1-2; D is perhaps TRBD1 (5 bases). The CDR3 is 14 amino acids. Germline-derived CDR1 and CDR2 are SGHTA and FQGNSA. The V gene lost 0 bases and the J gene lost 4 bases, with 9 bases spanning the gap. CDR3 nucleotide sequence: TGTGCCAGCAGCTTAGCGGGGCAGGGCTATGGCTACACCTTC. It translates to CASSLAGQGYGYTF. The whole variable domain, remainder taken from reference TRBV7-2 and TRBJ1-2, is GAGVSQSPSNKVTEKGKDVELRCDPISGHTALYWYRQSLGQGLEFLIYFQGNSAPDKSGLPSDRFSAERTGGSVSTLTIQRTQQEDSAVYLCASSLAGQGYGYTFGSGTRLTVV.

V gene TRBV7-2 combines with J gene TRBJ2-5, with 9 bases lining up with TRBD2. V lost 6 bases, J lost 5 bases, and 7 bases stayed unmatched. The CDR3 runs to 14 residues. From germline, CDR1 is SGHTA and CDR2 FQGNSA. The chain's CDR3 is CASRPRGGLETQYF. CDR3 coding DNA: TGTGCCAGCAGGCCGCGGGGGGGTCTGGAGACCCAGTACTTC.

The V and J genes are TRBV6-5 and TRBJ2-1, with TRBD2 matching over 13 bases. The CDR3 extends over 13 amino acids. Germline V gives CDR1 MNHEY, CDR2 SVGAGI. J gave up 9 bases and V 10 bases, and 6 bases lay outside the gene matches. CDR3 loop: CATRTSGSVEQFF. CDR3 DNA sequence: TGTGCCACACGGACTAGCGGGAGTGTTGAGCAGTTCTTC.

The chain links TRBV2 to TRBJ2-5, with TRBD1 identical over 8 bases. V lost 10 bases, J lost 5 bases, and 6 bases stayed unmatched. The CDR3 length is 12 residues. Germline lookup yields CDR1 SNHLY and CDR2 FYNNEI. The CDR3 coding sequence is TGTGCCATCAGGACAGGGACGGAGACCCAGTACTTC. It codes for CAIRTGTETQYF.

The chain recombines TRBV11-3 with TRBJ1-2; unclear D gene. The ends were cut back, 4 bases at V and 2 bases at J, with 11 bases in the middle. Germline V lookup: CDR1 SGHNT, CDR2 YENEEA. The CDR3 extends over 14 amino acids. The CDR3 loop reads CASSSQGPNYGYTF. In DNA, the CDR3 is TGTGCCAGCAGCTCCCAAGGCCCAAACTATGGCTACACCTTC.

This clone has more than one count but fewer than ten. This chain uses TRBV4-1 with TRBJ1-2; D might be TRBD1 (5 bases). Germline V gene data show CDR1 as MGHRA and CDR2 as YSYEKL. The CDR3 is made up of 15 amino acids. Between the trimmed V and J ends, which lost 0 bases and 3 bases, there was a span of 11 bases. Here the CDR3 DNA reads TGCGCCAGCAGCCAAGACAGGGAGTGGGACTATGGCTACACCTTC. Translated, it gives CASSQDREWDYGYTF.

In regard to this clone: At one end the junction does not follow the germline gene, possibly because of a read error. The gene calls are TRBV27 and TRBJ1-2, with D possibly matching TRBD1 (5 bases). The CDR3 loop spans 11 amino acids. Germline V gives CDR1 MNHEY, CDR2 SMNVEV (reference sequence). DNA of the CDR3: TGCGCAGGGCCCGATAACTATGGCTACACCTTC. Protein: CAGPDNYGYTF.

In its sample, this clone was seen a few times. The chain recombines TRBV4-3 with TRBJ1-1; D is perhaps TRBD1 (5 bases). Trimming removed 3 bases from V and 0 bases from J, with 8 bases in between. The CDR3 runs to 14 residues. CDR1 and CDR2 from the germline V gene are LGHNA and YSLEER. The CDR3 spells CASSQGLLNTEAFF. The CDR3 nucleotides are TGCGCCAGCAGCCAGGGGCTTCTGAACACTGAAGCTTTCTTT.

Only one count was recorded for this clone. The rearrangement joins TRBV2 to TRBJ2-1; TRBD2 matches 10 bases. The germline V gene has CDR1 SNHLY and CDR2 FYNNEI. The ends lost 7 bases at V and 6 bases at J; junction bases unmatched: 6. The CDR3 spans 14 residues. Written as DNA, the CDR3 is TGTGCCAGCATTAGGCCTAGCGGGGGCAATGAGCAGTTCTTC. It yields the protein CASIRPSGGNEQFF.

Details on this clone: Additional DNA sequences in this sample encode the identical CDR3. The J gene is TRBJ1-5, the V gene TRBV7-7, with D possibly being TRBD1 (6 bases). The CDR3 runs to 13 residues. CDR1 and CDR2 from the germline V gene are SSHAT and FNYEAQ (reference sequence). CDR3 DNA sequence: TGTGCTAGAGCTGGGCAGGGGAATCAGCCCCAGCATTTT. This gives the protein CARAGQGNQPQHF. Drawing the rest from reference TRBV7-7 and TRBJ1-5, the complete variable domain is GAGVSQSPRYKVTKRGQDVTLRCDPISSHATLYWYQQALGQGPEFLTYFNYEAQPDKSGLPSDRFSAERPEGSISTLTIQRTEQRDSAMYRCARAGQGNQPQHFGDGTRLSIL.

This clone appeared a few times. This chain connects TRBV7-9 to TRBJ1-2; D gene unclear. The CDR3 is 12 amino acids. V shed 5 bases and J shed 5 bases, with 9 bases lying between them. Per the germline V gene, CDR1 is SEHNR and CDR2 is FQNEAQ (reference sequence). CDR3 DNA: TGTGCCAGCAGCCCCCGTCAGTATGGCTACACCTTC. Its translation is CASSPRQYGYTF.